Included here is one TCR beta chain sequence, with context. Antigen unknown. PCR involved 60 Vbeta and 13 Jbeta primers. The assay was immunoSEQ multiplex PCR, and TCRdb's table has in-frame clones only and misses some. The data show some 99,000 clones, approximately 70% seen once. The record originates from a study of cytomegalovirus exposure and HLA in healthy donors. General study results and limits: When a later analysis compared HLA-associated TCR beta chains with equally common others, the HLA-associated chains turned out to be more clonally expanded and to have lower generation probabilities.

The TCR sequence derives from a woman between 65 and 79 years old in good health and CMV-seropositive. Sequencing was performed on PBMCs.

In DNA, the CDR3 is TGTGCCAGCAGTCCCGTCTACGAGCAGTACTTC. Its translation: CASSPVYEQYF. The chain recombines TRBV6-4 with TRBJ2-7; D is unresolved. This CDR3 is built from 11 residues. Germline CDR1 and CDR2: MRHNA and SNTAGT. V lost 5 bases and J lost 3, with 5 bases in between.